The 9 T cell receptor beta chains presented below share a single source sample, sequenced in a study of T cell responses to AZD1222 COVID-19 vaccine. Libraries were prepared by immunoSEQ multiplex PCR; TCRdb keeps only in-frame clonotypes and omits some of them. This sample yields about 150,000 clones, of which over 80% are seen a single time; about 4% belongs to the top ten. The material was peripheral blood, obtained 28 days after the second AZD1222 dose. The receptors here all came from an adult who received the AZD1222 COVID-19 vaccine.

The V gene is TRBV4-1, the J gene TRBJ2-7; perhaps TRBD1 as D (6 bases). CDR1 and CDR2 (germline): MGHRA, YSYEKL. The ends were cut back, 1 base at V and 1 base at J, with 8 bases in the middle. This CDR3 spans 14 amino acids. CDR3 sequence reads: CASSQVTGSYEQYF. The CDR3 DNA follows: TGCGCCAGCAGCCAAGTTACAGGGTCCTACGAGCAGTACTTC.

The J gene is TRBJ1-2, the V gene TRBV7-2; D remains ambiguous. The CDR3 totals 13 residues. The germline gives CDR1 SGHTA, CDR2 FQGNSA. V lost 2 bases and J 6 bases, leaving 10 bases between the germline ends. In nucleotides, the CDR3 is TGTGCCAGCAGCTTAAGGCAGGAACATGGCTACACCTTC. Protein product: CASSLRQEHGYTF.

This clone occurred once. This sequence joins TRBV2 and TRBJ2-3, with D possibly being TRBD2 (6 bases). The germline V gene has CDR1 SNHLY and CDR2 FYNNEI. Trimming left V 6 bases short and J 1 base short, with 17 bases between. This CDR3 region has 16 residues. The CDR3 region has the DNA TGTGCCAGCAGCCCCTCCCGGGGGTGGGGCACAGATACGCAGTATTTT. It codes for CASSPSRGWGTDTQYF.

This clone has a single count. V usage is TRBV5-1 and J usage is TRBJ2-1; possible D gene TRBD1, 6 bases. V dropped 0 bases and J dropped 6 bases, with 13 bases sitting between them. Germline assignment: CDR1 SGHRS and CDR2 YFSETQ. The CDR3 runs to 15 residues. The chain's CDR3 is CASSLGAGAANEQFF. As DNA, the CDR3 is TGCGCCAGCAGCTTGGGGGCAGGGGCCGCCAATGAGCAGTTCTTC.

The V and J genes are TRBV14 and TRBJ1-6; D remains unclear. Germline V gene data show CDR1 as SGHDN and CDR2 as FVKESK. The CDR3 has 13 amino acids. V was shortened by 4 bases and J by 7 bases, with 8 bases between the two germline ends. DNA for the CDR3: TGTGCCAGCAGCCCAAGAATGAATTCACCCCTCCACTTT. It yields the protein CASSPRMNSPLHF.

CDR3 DNA sequence: TGCGCCAGCAGCTTGCTCGGACAGGGCTACAATGAGCAGTTCTTC. Encoded protein: CASSLLGQGYNEQFF. V gene TRBV5-1 combines with J gene TRBJ2-1, with 8 bases matching TRBD1. Germline V gene lookup returns CDR1 SGHRS and CDR2 YFSETQ. V lost 1 base, J lost 3 bases, and 3 bases stayed unmatched. CDR3 length: 15 amino acids.

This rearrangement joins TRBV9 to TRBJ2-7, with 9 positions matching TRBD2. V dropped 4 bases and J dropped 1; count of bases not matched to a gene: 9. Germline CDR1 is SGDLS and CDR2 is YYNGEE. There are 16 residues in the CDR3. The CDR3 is CASSPRMAGGSYEQYF. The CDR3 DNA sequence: TGTGCCAGCAGCCCAAGGATGGCGGGAGGGTCCTACGAGCAGTACTTC.

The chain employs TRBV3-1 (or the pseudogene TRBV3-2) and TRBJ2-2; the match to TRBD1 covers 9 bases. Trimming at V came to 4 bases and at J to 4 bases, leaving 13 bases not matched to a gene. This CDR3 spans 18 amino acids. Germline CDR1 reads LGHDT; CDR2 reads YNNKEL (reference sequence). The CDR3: CASSPDSGTGSATGELFF. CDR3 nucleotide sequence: TGTGCCAGCAGCCCCGACTCCGGGACAGGGTCGGCCACCGGGGAGCTGTTTTTT.

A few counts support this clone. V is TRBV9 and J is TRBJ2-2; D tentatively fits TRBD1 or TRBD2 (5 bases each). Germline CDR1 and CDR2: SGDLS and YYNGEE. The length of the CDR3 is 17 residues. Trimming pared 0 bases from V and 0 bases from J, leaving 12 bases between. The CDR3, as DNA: TGTGCCAGCAGCGTAGTAATGGGGGTACCGAACACCGGGGAGCTGTTTTTT. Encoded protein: CASSVVMGVPNTGELFF. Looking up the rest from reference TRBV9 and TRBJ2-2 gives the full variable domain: DSGVTQTPKHLITATGQRVTLRCSPRSGDLSVYWYQQSLDQGLQFLIQYYNGEERAKGNILERFSAQQFPDLHSELNLSSLELGDSALYFCASSVVMGVPNTGELFFGEGSRLTVL.